Following are 22 T cell receptor beta chains from one sample sequenced in a study of chemoradiotherapy in HPV16-positive cancers. Sequencing was performed with immunoSEQ multiplex PCR; in TCRdb, only in-frame clones are kept and a portion is missing. The sample holds roughly 11,000 clones, 65% to 80% seen once. The specimen was taken from a patient who underwent chemoradiotherapy. These receptors were obtained from a human donor with HPV-associated anogenital cancer.

This clone appeared a single time. The V gene is TRBV4-2, the J gene TRBJ2-3; TRBD2 matches at 9 bases. The length of the CDR3 is 18 residues. V dropped 1 base and J dropped 2; count of bases not matched to a gene: 10. CDR1 and CDR2 (germline): LGHNA, YNFKEQ. The CDR3 region is CASSQAGRAGGNTDTQYF. Written as DNA, the CDR3 is TGTGCCAGCAGCCAAGCTGGGAGGGCGGGAGGGAACACAGATACGCAGTATTTT.

The chain couples TRBV6-1 to TRBJ1-2; the D is unclear. In germline, CDR1 is MNHNS, CDR2 SASEGT. V lost 2 bases and J 6 bases, leaving 16 bases between the germline ends. This CDR3 has 15 residues. The CDR3 is CASSEKVIEQDGYTF. The CDR3 DNA is TGTGCCAGCAGTGAAAAGGTGATAGAGCAGGATGGCTACACCTTC.

In its sample, this clone was seen a few times. The chain carries TRBV6-1 and TRBJ2-4, with no clear D. Trimming stripped 3 bases from V and 3 bases from J, with 15 bases between. This CDR3 region has 16 residues. Germline CDR1 is MNHNS and CDR2 is SASEGT. CDR3 region: CASSDPQRGGKNIQYF. The CDR3 bases are TGTGCCAGCAGTGACCCCCAACGTGGCGGCAAAAACATTCAGTACTTC.

The J gene is TRBJ1-2, the V gene TRBV21-1. TRBV21-1 is given as a pseudogene. CDR3 length: 15 residues. CDR3 protein: CASSTAPPSDYGYTF. CDR3 DNA: TGTGCCAGCAGCACGGCGCCGCCTTCCGACTATGGCTACACCTTC.

The rearrangement uses TRBV6-5 and TRBJ2-2; D is perhaps TRBD2 (6 bases). V lost 8 bases and J 4 bases, leaving 14 bases between the germline ends. The CDR3 totals 14 residues. Germline CDR1 reads MNHEY; CDR2 reads SVGAGI. CDR3 in amino acids: CASGRLVFTGELFF. CDR3 sequence (DNA): TGTGCCAGCGGCAGACTAGTTTTCACCGGGGAGCTGTTTTTT.

The V gene is TRBV29-1, the J gene TRBJ2-6; D is ambiguous. V dropped 4 bases and J dropped 0 bases, with 7 bases sitting between them. This CDR3 contains 14 residues. The germline CDR1 and CDR2 sequences are SQVTM and ANQGSEA. The CDR3 DNA reads TGCAGCGTTGGTCGGGCCTCTGGGGCCAACGTCCTGACTTTC. The encoded protein is CSVGRASGANVLTF.

This clone was found once. The rearrangement joins TRBV23-1 to TRBJ1-5, with D possibly matching TRBD1 (5 bases). TRBV23-1 qualifies as an ORF whose function is uncertain. The CDR3 runs to 16 residues. V lost 0 bases and J lost 2, with 11 bases in between. As DNA, the CDR3 is TGCGCCAGCAGTCAATCACGGCAGGGTGGCAATCAGCCCCAGCATTTT. Protein product: CASSQSRQGGNQPQHF.

The chain employs TRBV28 and TRBJ1-4, with 7 positions matching TRBD1. Germline V lookup: CDR1 MDHEN, CDR2 SYDVKM. The CDR3 has 13 residues. V shed 8 bases and J 4 bases; nucleotides not matched to a gene: 4. The CDR3 DNA sequence: TGTGCCAGCCTGGGACAGAGTAATGAAAAACTGTTTTTT. Residues: CASLGQSNEKLFF.

By its share, this clone is medium-sized. V and J are TRBV9 and TRBJ1-2, with D possibly TRBD1 on 6 matching bases. The CDR3 runs 15 residues. Germline V gene data show CDR1 as SGDLS and CDR2 as YYNGEE. Deletions cut 0 bases from V and 2 bases from J, with 11 bases between. CDR3 amino acids: CASSVGGAMNYGYTF. CDR3 DNA sequence: TGTGCCAGCAGCGTAGGGGGGGCTATGAACTATGGCTACACCTTC.

V and J are TRBV5-6 and TRBJ1-2, with D tentatively TRBD1 (5 bases). The CDR3 is made up of 15 amino acids. From germline, CDR1 is SGHDT and CDR2 YYEEEE. Between the trimmed V and J ends, which lost 2 bases and 3 bases, there was a span of 14 bases. This chain's CDR3 is CASSFGGGSHYGYTF. The CDR3 bases are TGTGCCAGCAGCTTCGGGGGGGGGTCCCACTATGGCTACACCTTC. Full variable domain (rest looked up from reference TRBV5-6 and TRBJ1-2): DAGVTQSPTHLIKTRGQQVTLRCSPKSGHDTVSWYQQALGQGPQFIFQYYEEEERQRGNFPDRFSGHQFPNYSSELNVNALLLGDSALYLCASSFGGGSHYGYTFGSGTRLTVV.

This chain joins TRBV5-6 and TRBJ2-7; D is undetermined. The germline V gene encodes CDR1 SGHDT and CDR2 YYEEEE. The CDR3 is made up of 13 amino acids. Trimming took 7 bases from V and 2 from J, leaving 13 bases between them. In DNA form, the CDR3 reads TGTGCCAGCCATAAAGCAGGTCCCTACGAGCAGTACTTC. This translates into CASHKAGPYEQYF.

The chain is built from TRBV28 and TRBJ1-1; TRBD1 aligns across 8 bases. V was pared by 6 bases and J by 0 bases, with 3 bases of the junction left unmatched. Germline V gene lookup returns CDR1 MDHEN and CDR2 SYDVKM. The CDR3 length is 14 residues. The DNA of the CDR3 is TGTGCCAGCAGATACAGGGGGGTGAACACTGAAGCTTTCTTT. Amino acid sequence: CASRYRGVNTEAFF.

The J gene is TRBJ2-7, the V gene TRBV19; TRBD2 agrees at 11 bases. V was clipped by 5 bases and J by 2 bases; unmatched bases: 17. Germline CDR1 reads LNHDA; CDR2 reads SQIVND (reference sequence). The CDR3 is 19 residues long. CDR3 coding DNA: TGTGCCAGTAGTCTCGCCGGGAGGCAAACTAGCGGGAGCCCCTACGAGCAGTACTTC. Its translation: CASSLAGRQTSGSPYEQYF.

The V and J genes are TRBV5-4 and TRBJ2-3, with a tentative D call TRBD2 (5 bases). The CDR3 has 13 residues. Germline lookup yields CDR1 SGHNT and CDR2 YYREEE (reference sequence). Trimming took 1 base from V and 4 from J, leaving 7 bases between them. The CDR3 sequence: CASSLHGADTQYF. The CDR3 coding sequence is TGTGCCAGCAGCTTGCACGGGGCAGATACGCAGTATTTT.

The V call is TRBV7-6, the J call TRBJ2-3, with D possibly being TRBD2 (8 bases). V dropped 3 bases and J dropped 0 bases, with 22 bases sitting between them. This CDR3 is 19 amino acids long. Germline lookup yields CDR1 SGHVS and CDR2 FNYEAQ. Here the CDR3 reads CASSLTVGGGRTSTDTQYF. In DNA, the CDR3 is TGTGCCAGCAGCTTGACCGTAGGGGGCGGGAGGACTAGCACAGATACGCAGTATTTT. Based on the CDR3 plus reference TRBV7-6 and TRBJ2-3, the full variable domain is GAGVSQSPRYKVTKRGQDVALRCDPISGHVSLYWYRQALGQGPEFLTYFNYEAQQDKSGLPNDRFSAERPEGSISTLTIQRTEQRDSAMYRCASSLTVGGGRTSTDTQYFGPGTRLTVL.

The chain recombines TRBV10-3 with TRBJ2-1; a possible D gene is TRBD2 (6 bases). With 11 bases removed from V and 0 bases from J, the gap between germline ends came to 11 bases. CDR3 length: 13 amino acids. Looked up from germline, CDR1 is ENHRY and CDR2 is SYGVKD. The CDR3 bases are TGTGCCGTCGCGGGGAGCTCCTACAATGAGCAGTTCTTC. Residues: CAVAGSSYNEQFF.

CDR3 sequence reads: CASSVEINNEQFF. The CDR3, as DNA: TGTGCCAGCAGCGTAGAGATTAACAATGAGCAGTTCTTC. The V call is TRBV9, the J call TRBJ2-1; no reliable D call. Germline values: CDR1 SGDLS, CDR2 YYNGEE. The CDR3 length is 13 residues. Trimming removed 0 bases at V and 5 bases at J, with 6 bases between. The complete variable domain, with remaining parts taken from reference TRBV9 and TRBJ2-1, reads DSGVTQTPKHLITATGQRVTLRCSPRSGDLSVYWYQQSLDQGLQFLIQYYNGEERAKGNILERFSAQQFPDLHSELNLSSLELGDSALYFCASSVEINNEQFFGPGTRLTVL.

V gene TRBV5-1 combines with J gene TRBJ1-3; D may be TRBD1 (5 bases). The V gene lost 5 bases and the J gene lost 8 bases, with 17 bases spanning the gap. Germline V CDR1 and CDR2: SGHRS, YFSETQ. CDR3 length equals 14 residues. CDR3 sequence: CASRPSAEGYTIYF. DNA of the CDR3: TGCGCCAGCAGGCCATCCGCCGAGGGGTACACCATATATTTT.

The CDR3 region has the DNA TGTGCCAGCAGCGTAGGGACAGGGGACGTAGGAGACTACAATGAGCAGTTCTTC. Encoded protein: CASSVGTGDVGDYNEQFF. The V and J genes are TRBV9 and TRBJ2-1; 9 nucleotides agree with TRBD1. This CDR3 region has 18 residues. The ends lost 0 bases at V and 3 bases at J; junction bases unmatched: 10. Germline V gene lookup returns CDR1 SGDLS and CDR2 YYNGEE.

The V call is TRBV4-1, the J call TRBJ2-5; D not certain. V was pared by 1 base and J by 2 bases, with 8 bases between. This CDR3 spans 14 amino acids. CDR1 MGHRA and CDR2 YSYEKL come from the germline V gene. CDR3 residues: CASSQGQLQETQYF. The DNA for the CDR3 is TGCGCCAGCAGCCAAGGACAACTACAAGAGACCCAGTACTTC.

This clone was seen only once. V is TRBV7-9 and J is TRBJ1-1; D call uncertain. The V and J ends lost 2 bases and 1 base respectively, with 5 bases between them. Germline CDR1 SEHNR, CDR2 FQNEAQ (reference sequence). This CDR3 has 13 residues. CDR3 nucleotide sequence: TGTGCCAGCAGCTTAAAGTGGAACACTGAAGCTTTCTTT. Its protein is CASSLKWNTEAFF.

V is TRBV5-5 and J is TRBJ2-1; the match to TRBD2 covers 7 bases. V shed 3 bases and J 5 bases; nucleotides not matched to a gene: 2. The CDR3 sequence is 13 residues long. Germline lookup yields CDR1 SGHKS and CDR2 YYEKEE (reference sequence). CDR3 nucleotides: TGTGCCAGCAGCTGGGGACTAAACAATGAGCAGTTCTTC. The encoded protein is CASSWGLNNEQFF.